The sequence of this TCR beta chain was determined in a study of cytomegalovirus exposure and HLA in healthy donors. Whole-study context: Around 83% of roughly 400 genotyped donors fell in the Caucasian-associated ancestry cluster.

On this clone itself: Its antigen is undetermined.

CDR3 length: 13 amino acids. Trimming removed 10 bases from V and 5 bases from J; junction bases left unmatched: 9. Germline assignment: CDR1 LGHNT and CDR2 FRNRAP. PCR primers comprised 60 Vbeta and 13 Jbeta primers. Data came from immunoSEQ multiplex PCR; TCRdb stores just in-frame clones and leaves some out. The sample gives 65,000 to 95,000 clones, around 79% of which show up once; around an eighth is in the top ten. General study points: Sequencing depth roughly uniform across donors was assumed in presence/absence analyses. It was in a later analysis that TCR association rates were seen to vary by HLA locus, highest for DRB1 and lowest for HLA-C.

The source material was PBMCs. The clonotype was recovered from a human donor in good health. The chain combines TRBV12-5 with TRBJ2-5; 8 positions agree with TRBD2. CDR3 sequence reads: CATGTGGAETQYF. The CDR3 DNA is TGTGCTACCGGGACCGGGGGGGCGGAGACCCAGTACTTC.